The 26 T cell receptor beta chains below all came from one sample that was sequenced in a study of Ad26.COV2.S vaccination and SARS-CoV-2 variants. Sequencing used immunoSEQ multiplex PCR; TCRdb keeps in-frame clones, though not all of them. The sample holds 200,000 to 250,000 clones, around nine tenths seen once. Sample treatment: some 20 received Ad26.COV2.S at low or high dose, single or two shots; roughly 5 received placebo; per-sample allocation not given. Specimen acquisition occurred on day 63 following the initial vaccine or placebo injection. The specimen comprised peripheral blood, sampled in a trial of Ad26.COV2.S vaccine versus placebo. These receptors came from a person between 18 and 65 years old who received the Ad26.COV2.S COVID-19 vaccine or a placebo.

The chain uses TRBV11-1 and TRBJ1-1, with D unclear. Trimming took 2 bases from V and 0 from J, leaving 4 bases between them. The germline V gene encodes CDR1 SGHAT and CDR2 FQDESV (reference sequence). The CDR3 loop spans 13 amino acids. The CDR3 protein is CASSLNLNTEAFF. CDR3 bases: TGTGCCAGCAGCTTAAATTTGAACACTGAAGCTTTCTTT.

The chain uses TRBV18 and TRBJ2-1; 8 bases agree with TRBD2. In germline, CDR1 is KGHSH, CDR2 LQKENI. This CDR3 contains 12 residues. Unmatched junction bases numbered 2, after V lost 10 bases and J lost 3 bases. CDR3 DNA: TGTGCCAATAGCGGGGACTACAATGAGCAGTTCTTC. Translating gives CANSGDYNEQFF.

The CDR3 sequence is CASLPERGGRGDNYGYTF. The DNA for the CDR3 is TGTGCCAGCTTACCGGAGAGGGGTGGCAGGGGGGACAACTATGGCTACACCTTC. The chain has TRBV28 and TRBJ1-2, with 7 bases identical to TRBD1. V lost 8 bases to trimming and J lost 2 bases; unmatched junction nucleotides: 20. The CDR3 contains 18 residues. Germline loops: CDR1 MDHEN, CDR2 SYDVKM.

V is TRBV7-9 and J is TRBJ1-1, with D perhaps matching TRBD1 (6 bases). The CDR3 extends over 14 amino acids. Trimming shortened V by 2 bases and J by 6 bases, and 13 bases separated the two germline ends. Germline CDR1 reads SEHNR; CDR2 reads FQNEAQ (reference sequence). CDR3: CASSLIAGAAEAFF. CDR3 nucleotide sequence: TGTGCCAGCAGCTTAATTGCGGGGGCCGCTGAAGCTTTCTTT.

The rearrangement joins TRBV12-3 or TRBV12-4 to TRBJ2-7; D unclear. Trimming cost V 3 bases and J 1 base, with 7 bases left between them. The CDR3 spans 13 residues. CDR3 loop: CASSLAGSYEQYF. The CDR3 bases are TGTGCCAGCAGTTTGGCAGGTTCCTACGAGCAGTACTTC.

The chain couples TRBV7-8 to TRBJ2-3; 8 nucleotides match TRBD2. Per the germline V gene, CDR1 is SGHVS and CDR2 is FQNEAQ. The CDR3 is 14 amino acids. Unmatched junction bases numbered 6, after V lost 5 bases and J lost 5 bases. The CDR3 reads CASSLGTRIDTQYF. Here the CDR3 DNA reads TGTGCCAGCAGCCTCGGGACTAGGATAGATACGCAGTATTTT.

The V call is TRBV19, the J call TRBJ1-6; D might be TRBD1 (6 bases). The CDR3 runs 15 residues. The V gene's germline CDR1 is LNHDA and CDR2 SQIVND (reference sequence). Trimming cost V 5 bases and J 11 bases, with 19 bases left between them. CDR3 coding DNA: TGTGCCAGTAGTGTACGGACAGAAGTCAGACCACCCCTCCACTTT. Protein: CASSVRTEVRPPLHF.

The rearrangement joins TRBV2 to TRBJ1-1; maybe TRBD1 (5 bases). Germline lookup yields CDR1 SNHLY and CDR2 FYNNEI. Trimming left V 8 bases short and J 7 bases short, with 17 bases between. This CDR3 has 13 residues. This CDR3 reads CASGRRSGGEAFF. CDR3 DNA: TGTGCCAGCGGCAGACGGTCCGGGGGTGAAGCTTTCTTT.

This clone was observed a few times. The chain links TRBV20-1 to TRBJ2-3; TRBD2 agrees at 7 bases. CDR3 length equals 11 residues. Germline V gene lookup returns CDR1 DFQATT and CDR2 SNEGSKA (reference sequence). V lost 7 bases to trimming and J lost 7 bases; unmatched junction nucleotides: 5. The CDR3 sequence is CSGGRGNTQYF. CDR3 coding DNA: TGCAGTGGAGGGAGGGGAAATACGCAGTATTTT.

The chain has TRBV28 and TRBJ1-6; 7 positions agree with TRBD1. Germline trimming cut 7 bases from V and 9 bases from J; bases unmatched to any gene: 9. The CDR3 runs 14 residues. The germline V gene encodes CDR1 MDHEN and CDR2 SYDVKM. CDR3 DNA: TGTGCCAGCATCCCACAGGGGACCCTTTCACCCCTCCACTTT. Encoded protein: CASIPQGTLSPLHF.

This CDR3 reads CASSSFMPQGGAKNIQYF. As DNA, the CDR3 is TGTGCCAGCAGCTCCTTTATGCCCCAGGGGGGGGCCAAAAACATTCAGTACTTC. V is TRBV7-3 and J is TRBJ2-4; perhaps D is TRBD1 or TRBD2 (7 bases each). CDR3 length: 18 amino acids. Germline assignment: CDR1 SGHTA and CDR2 FQGTGA. V lost 4 bases to trimming and J lost 1 base, with 20 bases between them.

This clone was seen more than once but under ten times. The chain uses TRBV6-5 and TRBJ1-3; the D is unclear. Germline CDR1 MNHEY, CDR2 SVGAGI. The CDR3 sequence is 15 residues long. V lost 4 bases to trimming and J lost 0 bases, with 10 bases between them. CDR3 region: CASSSPVVSGNTIYF. The CDR3 DNA reads as TGTGCCAGCAGTTCCCCGGTAGTCTCTGGAAACACCATATATTTT.

This chain connects TRBV9 to TRBJ2-1; a weak D match, TRBD1 (5 bases). Germline-derived CDR1 and CDR2 are SGDLS and YYNGEE. V gave up 2 bases and J gave up 5 bases, with 14 bases separating them. This CDR3 is built from 15 residues. The CDR3 coding sequence is TGTGCCAGCAGCGTGGAAGGGGCGCCGAACAATGAGCAGTTCTTC. This gives the protein CASSVEGAPNNEQFF.

The rearrangement links TRBV28 to TRBJ2-2; no reliable D call. Looked up from germline, CDR1 is MDHEN and CDR2 is SYDVKM. This CDR3 is 14 amino acids long. V lost 10 bases and J 1 base, leaving 13 bases between the germline ends. The CDR3 spells CATRFRRNTGELFF. In DNA, the CDR3 is TGTGCCACCCGATTTAGGCGGAACACCGGGGAGCTGTTTTTT. Looking up the rest from reference TRBV28 and TRBJ2-2 gives the full variable domain: DVKVTQSSRYLVKRTGEKVFLECVQDMDHENMFWYRQDPGLGLRLIYFSYDVKMKEKGDIPEGYSVSREKKERFSLILESASTNQTSMYLCATRFRRNTGELFFGEGSRLTVL.

The chain uses TRBV7-2 and TRBJ2-1, with D unclear. The CDR3 sequence is 14 residues long. Germline V gene sequence: CDR1 SGHTA, CDR2 FQGNSA. Trimming cost V 4 bases and J 2 bases, with 9 bases left between them. The CDR3 DNA sequence: TGTGCCAGCAGCTCCCAGGTCACCTACAATGAGCAGTTCTTC. Translating gives CASSSQVTYNEQFF.

V usage is TRBV18 and J usage is TRBJ2-7, with D possibly TRBD2 on 6 matching bases. This CDR3 comprises 17 residues. Germline V gives CDR1 KGHSH, CDR2 LQKENI. V dropped 0 bases and J dropped 5 bases, with 20 bases sitting between them. CDR3 in DNA: TGTGCCAGCTCACCACCGAATAGGAGGGACGGCGGTGACGAGCAGTACTTC. This encodes CASSPPNRRDGGDEQYF. Full variable domain (missing parts from reference TRBV18 and TRBJ2-7): NAGVMQNPRHLVRRRGQEARLRCSPMKGHSHVYWYRQLPEEGLKFMVYLQKENIIDESGMPKERFSAEFPKEGPSILRIQQVVRGDSAAYFCASSPPNRRDGGDEQYFGPGTRLTVT.

The gene calls are TRBV6-1 and TRBJ1-1; D gene unclear. The CDR3 runs to 15 residues. CDR1 is MNHNS and CDR2 is SASEGT in the germline V gene. The ends were cut back, 3 bases at V and 2 bases at J, with 13 bases in the middle. The DNA of the CDR3 is TGTGCCAGCAGTGAGCTCGGTCGGGGAAACACTGAAGCTTTCTTT. Amino acid sequence: CASSELGRGNTEAFF.

This chain joins TRBV30 and TRBJ1-1; TRBD1 agrees at 7 bases. The CDR3 sequence is 17 residues long. Germline V gene lookup returns CDR1 GTSNPN and CDR2 SVGIG (reference sequence). Trimming at V came to 0 bases and at J to 0 bases, leaving 10 bases not matched to a gene. The CDR3 reads CAWSVPGGSILNTEAFF. CDR3 bases: TGTGCCTGGAGTGTGCCAGGGGGTTCTATCCTGAACACTGAAGCTTTCTTT.

The J gene is TRBJ1-2, the V gene TRBV6-2 or TRBV6-3, with D unresolved. The V and J ends lost 4 bases and 4 bases respectively, with 13 bases between them. Germline V gene lookup returns CDR1 MNHEY and CDR2 SVGEGT. This CDR3 has 14 amino acids. CDR3 in amino acids: CASSFGPGLYGYTF. The DNA of the CDR3 is TGTGCCAGCAGTTTCGGGCCCGGGCTCTATGGCTACACCTTC.

The rearrangement links TRBV4-3 to TRBJ2-6, with 7 bases that match TRBD1. The CDR3 covers 19 residues. Germline loops: CDR1 LGHNA, CDR2 YSLEER. Trimming cost V 0 bases and J 0 bases; bases outside gene matches: 8. CDR3 sequence: CASSQDPNRGSSGANVLTF. CDR3 nucleotides: TGCGCCAGCAGCCAAGATCCTAACAGGGGAAGCTCTGGGGCCAACGTCCTGACTTTC.

The genes are TRBV6-5 and TRBJ2-1; 8 bases match TRBD1. The CDR3 covers 13 residues. V trimming: 5 bases; J trimming: 4 bases; junction bases outside the gene matches: 1. CDR1 MNHEY and CDR2 SVGAGI come from the germline V gene. CDR3 region: CASSRDRYNEQFF. The CDR3 DNA is TGTGCCAGCAGTCGGGACAGGTACAATGAGCAGTTCTTC.

The genes are TRBV10-1 and TRBJ2-5; 8 nucleotides match TRBD2. The germline V gene encodes CDR1 WNHNN and CDR2 SYGVQD (reference sequence). J lost 0 bases, V lost 3 bases, and 6 bases had no gene match. CDR3 length: 16 residues. CDR3 in amino acids: CASSDQRECHQETQYF. The CDR3 DNA follows: TGCGCCAGCAGTGATCAGCGGGAGTGCCACCAAGAGACCCAGTACTTC.

This chain joins TRBV28 and TRBJ2-7; TRBD2 matches 9 bases. The CDR3 sequence is 17 residues long. CDR1 and CDR2 from the germline V gene are MDHEN and SYDVKM. Trimming took 5 bases from V and 0 from J; bases not matched to a gene: 11. CDR3 sequence: CASSLGTSGLDSYEQYF. DNA of the CDR3: TGTGCCAGCAGTCTTGGTACTAGCGGGCTTGACTCCTACGAGCAGTACTTC.

The chain joins TRBV5-1 to TRBJ1-3; TRBD1 is a possible D gene (6 bases). The CDR3 is made up of 18 amino acids. Trimming stripped 3 bases from V and 2 bases from J, with 21 bases between. In germline, CDR1 is SGHRS, CDR2 YFSETQ. The CDR3 sequence is CASSSGRVGAGAGNTIYF. Written as DNA, the CDR3 is TGCGCCAGCAGCTCGGGAAGGGTAGGGGCAGGGGCTGGAAACACCATATATTTT.

This chain joins TRBV10-3 and TRBJ2-1; TRBD1 matches 9 bases. Losses at the gene ends were 10 bases for V and 0 bases for J; bases not matched to a gene: 7. This CDR3 contains 15 residues. Germline V gives CDR1 ENHRY, CDR2 SYGVKD. CDR3 DNA sequence: TGTGCCACCCGACAGGGGGTAATCTCCTACAATGAGCAGTTCTTC. The encoded protein is CATRQGVISYNEQFF.

V gene TRBV7-9 combines with J gene TRBJ2-7; D is undetermined. The germline V gene encodes CDR1 SEHNR and CDR2 FQNEAQ (reference sequence). V gave up 3 bases and J gave up 2 bases, with 8 bases separating them. The CDR3 extends over 13 amino acids. CDR3 protein: CASSLGATYEQYF. CDR3 coding DNA: TGTGCCAGCAGCTTGGGCGCTACCTACGAGCAGTACTTC.